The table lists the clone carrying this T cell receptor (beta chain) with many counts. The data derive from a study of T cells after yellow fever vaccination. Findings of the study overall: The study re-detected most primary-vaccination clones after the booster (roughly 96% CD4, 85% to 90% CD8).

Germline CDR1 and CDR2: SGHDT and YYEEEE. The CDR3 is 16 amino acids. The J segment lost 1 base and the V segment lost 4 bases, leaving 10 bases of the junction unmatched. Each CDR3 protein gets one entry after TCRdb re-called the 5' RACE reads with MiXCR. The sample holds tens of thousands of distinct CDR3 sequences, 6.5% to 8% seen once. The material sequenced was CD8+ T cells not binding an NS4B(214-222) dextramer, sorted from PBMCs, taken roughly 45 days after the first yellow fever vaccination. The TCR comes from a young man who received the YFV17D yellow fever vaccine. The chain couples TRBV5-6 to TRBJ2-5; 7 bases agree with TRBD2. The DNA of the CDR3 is TGTGCCAGCAGCCCTGTCGGGAGGCGCGGCCAAGAGACCCAGTACTTC. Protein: CASSPVGRRGQETQYF. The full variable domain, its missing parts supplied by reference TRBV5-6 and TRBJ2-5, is DAGVTQSPTHLIKTRGQQVTLRCSPKSGHDTVSWYQQALGQGPQFIFQYYEEEERQRGNFPDRFSGHQFPNYSSELNVNALLLGDSALYLCASSPVGRRGQETQYFGPGTRLLVL.